This T cell receptor beta chain was recovered during a study of CD8+ T cells in alopecia areata. Study information: Oral tofacitinib (5 to 10 mg twice daily) was administered to treated patients. The study, taken as a whole, reports: Numerous clones, expanded in lesions, remained in scalp and blood during tofacitinib. Patients displayed less clarity in TCR sharing than mice, a finding possibly related to HLA.

Germline loops: CDR1 MNHEY, CDR2 SVGAGI. CDR3 length: 14 residues. Trimming stripped 10 bases from V and 3 bases from J, with 16 bases between. In the case of this clone: Its antigen is not known.

Specified treatment: oral pan-JAK inhibitor, 5-10 mg twice daily. Punch biopsies of lesional scalp, plus peripheral blood, were taken from alopecia areata patients. RNA was extracted and reverse transcribed into cDNA as the sequencing template. Clones were sequenced by immunoSEQ multiplex PCR, and TCRdb holds only the in-frame ones, with some missing. Of about 110,000 clones in the sample, 65% to 85% were seen once. The chain joins TRBV6-5 to TRBJ2-1; D call uncertain. This receptor was identified in a human donor with alopecia areata. The sample in question was CD8+ T cells sorted from blood, obtained at week 24, from a patient treated with tofacitinib. CDR3 region: CATLSTPSYNEQFF. DNA for the CDR3: TGTGCCACCCTAAGCACCCCTAGCTACAATGAGCAGTTCTTC.